Each of the 20 T cell receptor beta chains below was sequenced from the same sample in a study of identical twins. TCRdb redid the calling of the 5' RACE reads with MiXCR, one entry per CDR3 protein. The sample holds around 370,000 distinct CDR3 sequences, around 9.7% seen once. Sequenced material: naive T cells sorted from blood. The receptors shown here come from a woman aged 45-65 years in good health.

This clonotype was counted only a few times. The rearrangement uses TRBV12-3 or TRBV12-4 and TRBJ2-5; tentatively, D is TRBD2 (5 bases). Trimming took off 6 bases at V and 1 base at J, with 12 bases between the two ends. This CDR3 region has 14 residues. The CDR3 spells CASSRSGVQETQYF. As DNA, the CDR3 is TGTGCCAGCAGCAGAAGCGGAGTCCAAGAGACCCAGTACTTC.

The table lists this clonotype with a few counts. The V gene is TRBV3-1, the J gene TRBJ2-3, with D perhaps given as TRBD1 or TRBD2 (5 bases each). V dropped 0 bases and J dropped 6 bases, with 25 bases sitting between them. CDR1 and CDR2 from the germline V gene are LGHDT and YNNKEL (reference sequence). The CDR3 loop spans 19 amino acids. The CDR3 region is CASSQDQLGRTHSPDTQYF. The DNA of the CDR3 is TGTGCCAGCAGCCAAGATCAGTTGGGACGGACTCACTCCCCGGATACGCAGTATTTT.

The chain uses TRBV5-1 and TRBJ2-3, with 13 bases matching TRBD2. Germline loops: CDR1 SGHRS, CDR2 YFSETQ. Trimming removed 4 bases from V and 5 bases from J; junction bases left unmatched: 7. The CDR3 has 16 amino acids. The chain's CDR3 is CASSTRTSGSIDTQYF. The CDR3 DNA reads as TGCGCCAGCAGCACCAGGACTAGCGGGAGTATAGATACGCAGTATTTT.

This clonotype was seen a handful of times. This sequence joins TRBV2 and TRBJ2-1; 8 positions match TRBD2. The CDR3 contains 15 residues. With V trimmed by 3 bases and J by 5 bases, 6 bases remained unmatched. CDR1 and CDR2 (germline): SNHLY, FYNNEI. The CDR3 region is CASSDELAENNEQFF. The CDR3 region has the DNA TGTGCCAGCAGTGACGAACTAGCGGAAAACAATGAGCAGTTCTTC.

V is TRBV28 and J is TRBJ1-5; weak D call: TRBD1 (5 bases). The CDR3 is 17 residues long. With 0 bases removed from V and 4 bases from J, the gap between germline ends came to 16 bases. CDR1 and CDR2 (germline): MDHEN, SYDVKM. The CDR3: CASSLWQGEGFNQPQHF. CDR3 nucleotide sequence: TGTGCCAGCAGTTTATGGCAGGGCGAGGGATTTAATCAGCCCCAGCATTTT.

The CDR3 spells CASSYSRTTYEQYV. The CDR3 nucleotides are TGTGCCAGCAGTTACTCAAGGACTACCTACGAGCAGTACGTC. The chain uses TRBV6-5 and TRBJ2-7, with a weak D call TRBD2 (6 bases). CDR1 and CDR2 from the germline V gene are MNHEY and SVGAGI. V lost 0 bases and J 2 bases, leaving 8 bases between the germline ends. CDR3 length: 14 amino acids.

This clonotype turned up a few times. This chain connects TRBV6-1 to TRBJ2-1; 12 bases align to TRBD2. CDR1 MNHNS and CDR2 SASEGT come from the germline V gene. V lost 3 bases and J lost 8; bases outside the gene matches: 5. The CDR3 has 15 amino acids. CDR3 amino acids: CASSELAGGQDEQFF. The CDR3 DNA follows: TGTGCCAGCAGTGAGCTAGCGGGAGGGCAAGATGAGCAGTTCTTC.

In this sample, this clonotype turned up many times. The chain carries TRBV6-5 and TRBJ2-3, with D perhaps matching TRBD1 (5 bases). The ends were cut back, 6 bases at V and 5 bases at J, with 12 bases in the middle. Germline assignment: CDR1 MNHEY and CDR2 SVGAGI. The CDR3 length is 13 residues. CDR3 residues: CASRTQGGDTQYF. In DNA, the CDR3 is TGTGCCAGCAGAACCCAGGGCGGAGATACGCAGTATTTT.

This clonotype occurred many times. The gene calls are TRBV4-1 and TRBJ2-5, with D possibly matching TRBD2 (6 bases). CDR3 size: 14 residues. The germline V and J ends were trimmed by 3 bases and 5 bases, with 13 bases remaining between them. CDR1 is MGHRA, CDR2 YSYEKL, per germline. This CDR3 is CASSQPTSSETQYF. CDR3 in DNA: TGCGCCAGCAGCCAGCCTACTAGCAGTGAGACCCAGTACTTC.

The chain has TRBV7-3 and TRBJ2-5, with D maybe TRBD2 (5 bases). Germline CDR1 is SGHTA and CDR2 is FQGTGA. The length of the CDR3 is 14 residues. Trimming shortened V by 5 bases and J by 0 bases, and 10 bases separated the two germline ends. CDR3 protein: CASSPRGYQETQYF. CDR3 nucleotides: TGTGCCAGCAGCCCTCGAGGGTACCAAGAGACCCAGTACTTC.

This sequence joins TRBV5-1 and TRBJ2-1, with a tentative D call TRBD2 (5 bases). Germline V gene data show CDR1 as SGHRS and CDR2 as YFSETQ. The V end lost 5 bases, the J end lost 4 bases, and 19 bases lay between the germline ends. The CDR3 is 16 residues long. Here the CDR3 reads CASSPVRTASYNEQFF. As DNA, the CDR3 is TGCGCCAGCAGTCCGGTCCGGACTGCCTCATACAATGAGCAGTTCTTC.

This clonotype has a count of ten or more. This chain connects TRBV27 to TRBJ2-1, with D possibly matching TRBD2 (6 bases). Germline V lookup: CDR1 MNHEY, CDR2 SMNVEV (reference sequence). The ends were cut back, 3 bases at V and 9 bases at J, with 9 bases in the middle. This CDR3 is built from 12 residues. CDR3 loop: CASSFSGSEQFF. DNA for the CDR3: TGTGCCAGCAGTTTCTCCGGGAGTGAGCAGTTCTTC.

This clonotype was detected only a few times. V gene TRBV20-1 combines with J gene TRBJ2-1; no clear D gene. Trimming stripped 3 bases from V and 4 bases from J, with 7 bases between. Germline CDR1 is DFQATT and CDR2 is SNEGSKA (reference sequence). The CDR3 covers 12 residues. The CDR3 sequence: CSASDAYNEQFF. CDR3 in DNA: TGCAGTGCTAGCGACGCTTACAATGAGCAGTTCTTC.

V is TRBV30 and J is TRBJ2-1; weak D call: TRBD2 (6 bases). The CDR3 has 15 residues. V lost 1 base and J lost 8, with 18 bases in between. The germline gives CDR1 GTSNPN, CDR2 SVGIG (reference sequence). The CDR3 bases are TGTGCCTGGAGTGGGGTGCGGGAAAGCATCCATGAGCAGTTCTTC. Its protein product is CAWSGVRESIHEQFF.

This chain uses TRBV12-3 or TRBV12-4 with TRBJ2-3; TRBD2 matches 10 bases. CDR3 size: 16 residues. The junction had 9 bases not matched to a gene; V was cut back by 6 bases and J by 3 bases. In DNA form, the CDR3 reads TGTGCCAGCAGAGACAGCGGGAGGGCATATACAGATACGCAGTATTTT. As protein: CASRDSGRAYTDTQYF.

The chain employs TRBV18 and TRBJ1-1; no firm D call. The CDR3 contains 13 residues. Germline CDR1 reads KGHSH; CDR2 reads LQKENI. Deletions cut 1 base from V and 4 bases from J, with 7 bases between. CDR3 DNA: TGTGCCAGCTCACCACAGGGCGTCACTGAAGCTTTCTTT. Its protein product is CASSPQGVTEAFF.

This clonotype was seen ten or more times. The chain combines TRBV30 with TRBJ2-3; no clear D. Germline values: CDR1 GTSNPN, CDR2 SVGIG (reference sequence). V was clipped by 0 bases and J by 0 bases, with 7 bases between them. The length of the CDR3 is 14 residues. The CDR3 spells CAWSVLGSTDTQYF. CDR3 sequence (DNA): TGTGCCTGGAGTGTACTGGGCAGCACAGATACGCAGTATTTT.

Of note for this clonotype: The junction departs from the called germline gene at one end, perhaps through a read error. The rearrangement joins TRBV25-1 to TRBJ2-1; 7 bases line up with TRBD2. Germline V lookup: CDR1 MGHDK, CDR2 SYGVNS. The CDR3 is 15 residues long. The CDR3 nucleotides are TGTGCCAGCTGTGAAGGCCGAGGTAGCGGGTCCCTCCTGGTCTTC. It codes for CASCEGRGSGSLLVF. Using reference TRBV25-1 and TRBJ2-1 for the parts outside the CDR3, the full variable domain is EADIYQTPRYLVIGTGKKITLECSQTMGHDKMYWYQQDPGMELHLIHYSYGVNSTEKGDLSSESTVSRIRTEHFPLTLESARPSHTSQYLCASCEGRGSGSLLVFGPGTRLTVL.

Many counts were recorded for this clonotype. This chain links TRBV14 with TRBJ1-1; D remains unclear. V lost 1 base to trimming and J lost 8 bases, with 11 bases between them. CDR3 length: 13 amino acids. From germline, CDR1 is SGHDN and CDR2 FVKESK. DNA for the CDR3: TGTGCCAGCAGCCAAGCAATTCGGGGAGAAGCTTTCTTT. Protein: CASSQAIRGEAFF.

This chain connects TRBV7-6 to TRBJ2-1; a possible D gene is TRBD2 (5 bases). Germline V gives CDR1 SGHVS, CDR2 FNYEAQ. CDR3 size: 17 residues. Trimming took off 1 base at V and 0 bases at J, with 13 bases between the two ends. CDR3 bases: TGTGCCAGCAGCTTAGTGGTCCCGGGGTCCTCCTACAATGAGCAGTTCTTC. Protein product: CASSLVVPGSSYNEQFF.